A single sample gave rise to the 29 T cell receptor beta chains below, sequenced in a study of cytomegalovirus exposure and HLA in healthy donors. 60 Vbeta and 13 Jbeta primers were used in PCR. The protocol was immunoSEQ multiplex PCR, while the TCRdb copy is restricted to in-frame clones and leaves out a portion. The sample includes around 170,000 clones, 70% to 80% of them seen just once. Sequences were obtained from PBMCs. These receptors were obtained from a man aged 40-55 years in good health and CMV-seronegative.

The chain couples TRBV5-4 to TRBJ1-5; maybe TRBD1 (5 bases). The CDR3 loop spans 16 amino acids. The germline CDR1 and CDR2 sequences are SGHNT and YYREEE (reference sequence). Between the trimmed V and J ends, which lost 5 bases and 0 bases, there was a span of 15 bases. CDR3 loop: CASSYRGSGSNQPQHF. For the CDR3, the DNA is TGTGCCAGCAGTTATCGGGGGAGCGGTAGCAATCAGCCCCAGCATTTT.

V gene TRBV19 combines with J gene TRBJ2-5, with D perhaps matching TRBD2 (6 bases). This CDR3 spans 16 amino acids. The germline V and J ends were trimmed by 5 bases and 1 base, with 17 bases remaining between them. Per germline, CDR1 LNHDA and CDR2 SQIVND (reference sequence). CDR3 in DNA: TGTGCCAGTAGTGTATCGGGACTCCGGCCCCAAGAGACCCAGTACTTC. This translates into CASSVSGLRPQETQYF.

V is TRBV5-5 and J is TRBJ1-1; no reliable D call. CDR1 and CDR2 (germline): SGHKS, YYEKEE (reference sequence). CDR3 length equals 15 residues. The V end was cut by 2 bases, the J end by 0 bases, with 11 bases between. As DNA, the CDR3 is TGTGCCAGCAGCTTCTTGATACAGATGAACACTGAAGCTTTCTTT. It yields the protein CASSFLIQMNTEAFF. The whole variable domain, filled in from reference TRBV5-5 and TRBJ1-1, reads DAGVTQSPTHLIKTRGQQVTLRCSPISGHKSVSWYQQVLGQGPQFIFQYYEKEERGRGNFPDRFSARQFPNYSSELNVNALLLGDSALYLCASSFLIQMNTEAFFGQGTRLTVV.

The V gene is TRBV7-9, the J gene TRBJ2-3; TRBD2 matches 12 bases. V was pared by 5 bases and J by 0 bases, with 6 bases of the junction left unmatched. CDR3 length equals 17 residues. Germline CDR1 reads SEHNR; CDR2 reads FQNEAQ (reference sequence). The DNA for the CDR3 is TGTGCCAGCAGCCAGACTAGCGGGGGCACTAGCACAGATACGCAGTATTTT. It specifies CASSQTSGGTSTDTQYF. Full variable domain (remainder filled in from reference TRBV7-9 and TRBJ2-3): DTGVSQNPRHKITKRGQNVTFRCDPISEHNRLYWYRQTLGQGPEFLTYFQNEAQLEKSRLLSDRFSAERPKGSFSTLEIQRTEQGDSAMYLCASSQTSGGTSTDTQYFGPGTRLTVL.

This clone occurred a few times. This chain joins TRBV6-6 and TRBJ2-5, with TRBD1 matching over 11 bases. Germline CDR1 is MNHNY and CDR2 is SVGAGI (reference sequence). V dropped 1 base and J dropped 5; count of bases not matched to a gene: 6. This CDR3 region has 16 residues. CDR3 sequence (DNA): TGTGCCAGCAGTTACTTTGGGACAGGGGGGATGGAGACCCAGTACTTC. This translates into CASSYFGTGGMETQYF.

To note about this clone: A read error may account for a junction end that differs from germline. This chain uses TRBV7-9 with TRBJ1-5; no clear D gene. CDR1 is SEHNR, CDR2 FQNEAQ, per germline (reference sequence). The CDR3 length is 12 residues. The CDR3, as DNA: TGTTCCAGCAGCGGCCGCAATCAGCCCCAGCATTTT. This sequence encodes CSSSGRNQPQHF. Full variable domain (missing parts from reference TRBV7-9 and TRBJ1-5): DTGVSQNPRHKITKRGQNVTFRCDPISEHNRLYWYRQTLGQGPEFLTYFQNEAQLEKSRLLSDRFSAERPKGSFSTLEIQRTEQGDSAMYLCSSSGRNQPQHFGDGTRLSIL.

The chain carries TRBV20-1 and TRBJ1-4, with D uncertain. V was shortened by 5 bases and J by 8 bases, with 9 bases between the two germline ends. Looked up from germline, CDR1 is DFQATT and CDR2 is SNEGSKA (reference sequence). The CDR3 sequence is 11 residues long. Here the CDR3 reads CSAGLGEKLFF. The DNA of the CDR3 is TGCAGTGCTGGACTTGGGGAAAAACTGTTTTTT.

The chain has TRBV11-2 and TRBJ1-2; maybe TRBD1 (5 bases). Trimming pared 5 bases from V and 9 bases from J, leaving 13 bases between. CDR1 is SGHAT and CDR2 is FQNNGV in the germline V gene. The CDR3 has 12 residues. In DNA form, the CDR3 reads TGTGCCAGCAGCGATCAGGGTTTCAGCTACACCTTC. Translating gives CASSDQGFSYTF.

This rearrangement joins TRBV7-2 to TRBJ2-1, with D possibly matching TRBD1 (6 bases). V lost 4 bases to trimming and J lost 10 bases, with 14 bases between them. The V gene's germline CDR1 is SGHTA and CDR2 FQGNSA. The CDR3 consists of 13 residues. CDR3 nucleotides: TGTGCCAGCAGCTGGAGGATTCAGGGGGAGCAGTTCTTC. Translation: CASSWRIQGEQFF.

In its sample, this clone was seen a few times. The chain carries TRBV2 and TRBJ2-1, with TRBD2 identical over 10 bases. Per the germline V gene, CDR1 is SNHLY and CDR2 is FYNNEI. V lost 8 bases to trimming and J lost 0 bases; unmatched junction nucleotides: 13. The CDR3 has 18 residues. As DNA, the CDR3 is TGTGCCAGCTTGCGTCTAGCGGGAGCAACCCCCTCCTACAATGAGCAGTTCTTC. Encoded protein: CASLRLAGATPSYNEQFF.

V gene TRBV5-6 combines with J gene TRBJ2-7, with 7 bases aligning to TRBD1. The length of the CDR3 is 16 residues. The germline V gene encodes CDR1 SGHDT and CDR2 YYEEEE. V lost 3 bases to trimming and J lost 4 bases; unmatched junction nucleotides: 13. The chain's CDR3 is CASSSEGQDWKYEQYF. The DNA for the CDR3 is TGTGCCAGCAGCTCTGAAGGACAGGATTGGAAATACGAGCAGTACTTC.

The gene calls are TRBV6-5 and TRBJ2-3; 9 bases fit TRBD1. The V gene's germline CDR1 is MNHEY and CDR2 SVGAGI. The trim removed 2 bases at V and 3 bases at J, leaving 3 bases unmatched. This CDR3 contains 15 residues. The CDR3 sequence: CASSYQGQGTDTQYF. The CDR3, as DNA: TGTGCCAGCAGTTACCAGGGACAGGGAACAGATACGCAGTATTTT.

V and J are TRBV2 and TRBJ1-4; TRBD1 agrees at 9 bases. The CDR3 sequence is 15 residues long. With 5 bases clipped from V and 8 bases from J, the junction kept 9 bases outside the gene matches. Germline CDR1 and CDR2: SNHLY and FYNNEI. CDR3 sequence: CASSYPGQGNEKLFF. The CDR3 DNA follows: TGTGCCAGCAGTTATCCGGGACAGGGTAACGAAAAACTGTTTTTT.

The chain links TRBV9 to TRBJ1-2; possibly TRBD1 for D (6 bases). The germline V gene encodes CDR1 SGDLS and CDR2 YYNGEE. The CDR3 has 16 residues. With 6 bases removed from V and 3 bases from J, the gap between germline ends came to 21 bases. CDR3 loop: CASTMGGGSLDYGYTF. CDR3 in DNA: TGTGCCAGCACCATGGGTGGGGGCTCGTTGGACTATGGCTACACCTTC.

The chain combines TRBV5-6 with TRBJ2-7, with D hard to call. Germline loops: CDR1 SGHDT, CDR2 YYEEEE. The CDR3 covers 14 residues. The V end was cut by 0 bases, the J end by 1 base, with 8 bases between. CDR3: CASSLVGRSYEQYV. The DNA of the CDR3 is TGTGCCAGCAGCTTGGTTGGCAGGTCCTACGAGCAGTACGTC.

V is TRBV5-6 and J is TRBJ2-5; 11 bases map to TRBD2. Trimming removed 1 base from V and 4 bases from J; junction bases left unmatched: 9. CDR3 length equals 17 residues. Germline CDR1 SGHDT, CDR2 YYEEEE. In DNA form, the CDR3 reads TGTGCCAGCAGCTTGTCCTTCGGTAGCGGGAGGGGAGAGACCCAGTACTTC. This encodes CASSLSFGSGRGETQYF.

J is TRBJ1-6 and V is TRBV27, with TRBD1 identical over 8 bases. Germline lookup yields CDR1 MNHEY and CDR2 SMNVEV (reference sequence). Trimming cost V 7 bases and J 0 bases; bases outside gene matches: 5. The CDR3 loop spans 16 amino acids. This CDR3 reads CASTRTGSSYNSPLHF. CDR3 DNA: TGTGCCAGCACGCGGACAGGGAGCTCCTATAATTCACCCCTCCACTTT.

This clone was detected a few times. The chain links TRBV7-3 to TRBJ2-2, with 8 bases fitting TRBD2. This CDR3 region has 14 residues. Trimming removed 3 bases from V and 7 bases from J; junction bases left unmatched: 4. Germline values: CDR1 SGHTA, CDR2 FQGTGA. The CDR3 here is CASSFTSGGGELFF. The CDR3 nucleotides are TGTGCCAGCAGCTTCACTAGCGGTGGCGGGGAGCTGTTTTTT.

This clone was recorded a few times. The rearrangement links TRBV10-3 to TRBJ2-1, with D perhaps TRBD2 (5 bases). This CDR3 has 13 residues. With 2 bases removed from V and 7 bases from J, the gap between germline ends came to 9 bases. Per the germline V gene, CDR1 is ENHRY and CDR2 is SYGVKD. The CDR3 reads CAISEVEVNEQFF. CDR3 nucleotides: TGTGCCATCAGTGAGGTGGAGGTTAATGAGCAGTTCTTC.

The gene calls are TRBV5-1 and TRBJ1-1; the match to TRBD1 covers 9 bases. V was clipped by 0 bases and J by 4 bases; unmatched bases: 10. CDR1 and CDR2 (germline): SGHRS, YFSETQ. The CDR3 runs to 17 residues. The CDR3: CASSLVQLGQGGTEAFF. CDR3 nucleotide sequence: TGCGCCAGCAGCTTGGTACAATTGGGACAGGGAGGCACTGAAGCTTTCTTT.

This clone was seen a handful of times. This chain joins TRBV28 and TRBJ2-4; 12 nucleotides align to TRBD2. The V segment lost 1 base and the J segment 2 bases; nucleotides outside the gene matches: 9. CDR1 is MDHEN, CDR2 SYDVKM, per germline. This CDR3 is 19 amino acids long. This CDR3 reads CASSLFGLAGPRSKNIQYF. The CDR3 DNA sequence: TGTGCCAGCAGTTTATTCGGACTAGCGGGACCAAGATCCAAAAACATTCAGTACTTC.

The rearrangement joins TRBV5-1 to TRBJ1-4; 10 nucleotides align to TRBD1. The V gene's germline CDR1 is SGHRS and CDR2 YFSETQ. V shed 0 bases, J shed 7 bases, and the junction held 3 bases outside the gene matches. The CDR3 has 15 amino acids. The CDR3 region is CASSLGGQGFEKLFF. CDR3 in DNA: TGCGCCAGCAGCTTGGGGGGACAGGGGTTTGAAAAACTGTTTTTT.

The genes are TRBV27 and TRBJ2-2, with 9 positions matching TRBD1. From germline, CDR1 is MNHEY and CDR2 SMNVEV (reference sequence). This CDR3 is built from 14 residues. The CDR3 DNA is TGTGGTACGAGGGACAGGGAAGGTCGGGGGGAGCTGTTTTTT. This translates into CGTRDREGRGELFF.

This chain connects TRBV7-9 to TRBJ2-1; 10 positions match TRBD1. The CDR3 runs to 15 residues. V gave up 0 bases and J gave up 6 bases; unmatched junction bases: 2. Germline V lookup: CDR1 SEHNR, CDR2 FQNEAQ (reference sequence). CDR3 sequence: CASSLAGTGVNEQFF. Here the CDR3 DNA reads TGTGCCAGCAGCTTAGCCGGGACAGGGGTCAATGAGCAGTTCTTC.

Here the CDR3 DNA reads TGTGCCAGCAGCTTAAGGGTCGACAGGGGGGCGGTCACTGAAGCTTTCTTT. Amino acids: CASSLRVDRGAVTEAFF. The chain carries TRBV7-2 and TRBJ1-1, with 9 bases identical to TRBD1. V lost 2 bases to trimming and J lost 4 bases; unmatched junction nucleotides: 11. The CDR3 runs 17 residues. Germline V gene sequence: CDR1 SGHTA, CDR2 FQGNSA.

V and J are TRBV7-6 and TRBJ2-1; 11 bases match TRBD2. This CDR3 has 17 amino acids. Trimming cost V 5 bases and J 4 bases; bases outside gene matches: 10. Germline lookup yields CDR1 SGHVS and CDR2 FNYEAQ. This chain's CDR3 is CASSPSGTSGGYNEQFF. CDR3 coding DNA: TGTGCCAGCAGCCCTAGTGGGACTAGCGGAGGATACAATGAGCAGTTCTTC.

CDR3 region: CASSPGGGITEAFF. The CDR3 nucleotides are TGTGCCAGCTCACCGGGGGGGGGCATAACTGAAGCTTTCTTT. The V call is TRBV18, the J call TRBJ1-1; perhaps TRBD1 as D (6 bases). Germline CDR1 KGHSH, CDR2 LQKENI. With 3 bases removed from V and 5 bases from J, the gap between germline ends came to 13 bases. This CDR3 comprises 14 residues.

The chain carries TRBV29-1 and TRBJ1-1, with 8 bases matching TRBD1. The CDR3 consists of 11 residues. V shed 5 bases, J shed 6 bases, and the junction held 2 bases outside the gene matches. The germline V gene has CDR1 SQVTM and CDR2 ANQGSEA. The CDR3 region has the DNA TGCAGCGTTCAGGGGGCATCTGAAGCTTTCTTT. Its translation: CSVQGASEAFF.

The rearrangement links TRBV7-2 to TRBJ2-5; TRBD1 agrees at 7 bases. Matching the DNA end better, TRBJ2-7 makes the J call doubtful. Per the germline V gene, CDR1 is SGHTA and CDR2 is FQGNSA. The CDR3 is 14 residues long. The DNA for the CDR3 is TGTGCCAGCAGCTCACCGACAGGGTCCTACGAGCAGTACTTC. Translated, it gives CASSSPTGSYEQYF.